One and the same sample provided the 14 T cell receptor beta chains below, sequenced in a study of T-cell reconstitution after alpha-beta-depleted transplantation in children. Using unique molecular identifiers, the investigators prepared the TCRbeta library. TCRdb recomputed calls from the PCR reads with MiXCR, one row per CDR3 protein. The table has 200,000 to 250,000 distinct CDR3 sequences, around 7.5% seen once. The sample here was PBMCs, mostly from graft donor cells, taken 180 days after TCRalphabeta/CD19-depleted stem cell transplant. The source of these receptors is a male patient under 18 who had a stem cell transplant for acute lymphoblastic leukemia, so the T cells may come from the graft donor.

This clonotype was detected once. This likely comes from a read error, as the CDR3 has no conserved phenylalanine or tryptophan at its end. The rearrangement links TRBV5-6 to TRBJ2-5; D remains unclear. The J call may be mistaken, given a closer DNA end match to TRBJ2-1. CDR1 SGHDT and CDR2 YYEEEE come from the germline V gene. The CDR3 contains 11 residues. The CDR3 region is CASSIKETQFY. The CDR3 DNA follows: TGTGCCAGCAGCATCAAAGAGACCCAGTTCTAC.

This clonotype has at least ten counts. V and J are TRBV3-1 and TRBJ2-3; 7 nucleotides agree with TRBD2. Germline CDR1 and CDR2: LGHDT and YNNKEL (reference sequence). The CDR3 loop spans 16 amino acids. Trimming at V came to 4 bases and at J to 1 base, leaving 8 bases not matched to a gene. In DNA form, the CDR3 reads TGTGCCAGCAGCCTTGCCCTGGGAGGGGGCACAGATACGCAGTATTTT. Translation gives CASSLALGGGTDTQYF.

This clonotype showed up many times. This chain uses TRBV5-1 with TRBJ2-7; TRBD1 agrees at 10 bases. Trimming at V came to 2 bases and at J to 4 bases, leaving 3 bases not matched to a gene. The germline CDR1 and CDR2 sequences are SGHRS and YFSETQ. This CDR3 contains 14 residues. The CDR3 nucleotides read TGCGCCAGCAGCTTCGGGACAGGGGTTTACGAGCAGTACTTC. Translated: CASSFGTGVYEQYF.

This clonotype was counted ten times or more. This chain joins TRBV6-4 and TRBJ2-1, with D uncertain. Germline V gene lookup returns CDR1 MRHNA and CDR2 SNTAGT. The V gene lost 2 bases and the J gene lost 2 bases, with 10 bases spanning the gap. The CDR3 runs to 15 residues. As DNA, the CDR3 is TGTGCCAGCAGTGACGGCCAGTCCCCCTACAATGAGCAGTTCTTC. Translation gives CASSDGQSPYNEQFF.

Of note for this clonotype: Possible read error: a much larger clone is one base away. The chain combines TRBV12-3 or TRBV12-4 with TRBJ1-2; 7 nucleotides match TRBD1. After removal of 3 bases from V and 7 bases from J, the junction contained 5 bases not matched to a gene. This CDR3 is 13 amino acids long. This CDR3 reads CASSLSTGAGYTF. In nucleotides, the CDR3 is TGTGCCAGCAGTTTGAGCACAGGGGCTGGCTACACCTTC.

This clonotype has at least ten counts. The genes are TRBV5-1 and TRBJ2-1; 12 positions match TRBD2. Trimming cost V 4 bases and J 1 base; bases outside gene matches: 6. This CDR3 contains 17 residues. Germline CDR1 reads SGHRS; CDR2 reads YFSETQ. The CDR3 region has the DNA TGCGCCAGCAGCGGCGGACTAGCGGGGCCTTCCTACAATGAGCAGTTCTTC. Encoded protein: CASSGGLAGPSYNEQFF.

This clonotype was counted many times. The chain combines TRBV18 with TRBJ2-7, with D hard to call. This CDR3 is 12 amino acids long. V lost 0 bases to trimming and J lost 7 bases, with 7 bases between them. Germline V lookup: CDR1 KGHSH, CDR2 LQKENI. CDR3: CASSPPLGEQYF. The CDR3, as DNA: TGTGCCAGCTCACCACCCCTGGGGGAGCAGTACTTC.

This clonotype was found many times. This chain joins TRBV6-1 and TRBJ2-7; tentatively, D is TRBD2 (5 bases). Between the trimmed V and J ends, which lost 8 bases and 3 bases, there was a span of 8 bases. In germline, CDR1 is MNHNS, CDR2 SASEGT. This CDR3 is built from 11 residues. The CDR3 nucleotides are TGTGCCAGCGAGGGCTTCTACGAGCAGTACTTC. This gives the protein CASEGFYEQYF.

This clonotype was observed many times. CDR3 loop: CSVQARGRYEQYF. The CDR3 nucleotides read TGCAGCGTCCAGGCCAGGGGGCGCTACGAGCAGTACTTC. This chain connects TRBV29-1 to TRBJ2-7, with 8 bases fitting TRBD1. The CDR3 consists of 13 residues. With 6 bases clipped from V and 3 bases from J, the junction kept 7 bases outside the gene matches. Germline CDR1 is SQVTM and CDR2 is ANQGSEA.

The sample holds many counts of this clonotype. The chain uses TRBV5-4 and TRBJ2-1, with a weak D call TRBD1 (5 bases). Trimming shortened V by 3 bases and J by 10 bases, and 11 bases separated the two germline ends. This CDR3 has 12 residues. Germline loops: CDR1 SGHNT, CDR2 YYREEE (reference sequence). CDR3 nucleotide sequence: TGTGCCAGCAGCTCAGGGCCATGGGAGCAGTTCTTC. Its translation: CASSSGPWEQFF.

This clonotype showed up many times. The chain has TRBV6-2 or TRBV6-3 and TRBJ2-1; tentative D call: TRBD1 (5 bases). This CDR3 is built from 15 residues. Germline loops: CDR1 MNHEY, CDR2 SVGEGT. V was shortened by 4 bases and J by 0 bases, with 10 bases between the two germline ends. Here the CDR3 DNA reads TGTGCCAGCAGTTGGGGTGGGGCCTCCTACAATGAGCAGTTCTTC. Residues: CASSWGGASYNEQFF.

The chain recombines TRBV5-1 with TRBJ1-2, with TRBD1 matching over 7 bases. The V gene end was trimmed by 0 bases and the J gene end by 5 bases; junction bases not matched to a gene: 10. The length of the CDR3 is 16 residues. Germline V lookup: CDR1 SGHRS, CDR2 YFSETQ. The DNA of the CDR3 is TGCGCCAGCAGCTTGGCCTGGACAGGAGGCTTATATGGCTACACCTTC. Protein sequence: CASSLAWTGGLYGYTF.

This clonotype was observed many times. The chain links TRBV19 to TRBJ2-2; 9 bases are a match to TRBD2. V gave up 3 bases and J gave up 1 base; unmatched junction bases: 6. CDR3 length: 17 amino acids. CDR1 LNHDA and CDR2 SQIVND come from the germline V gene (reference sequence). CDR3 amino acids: CASSIEAGGRNTGELFF. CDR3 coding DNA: TGTGCCAGTAGTATTGAAGCGGGAGGCCGGAACACCGGGGAGCTGTTTTTT.

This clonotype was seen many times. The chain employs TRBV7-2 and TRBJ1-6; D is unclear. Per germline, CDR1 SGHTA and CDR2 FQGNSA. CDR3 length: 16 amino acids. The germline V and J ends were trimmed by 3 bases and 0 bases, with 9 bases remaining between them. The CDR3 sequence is CASSFDGSSYNSPLHF. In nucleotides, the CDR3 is TGTGCCAGCAGCTTCGACGGAAGCTCCTATAATTCACCCCTCCACTTT.